This TCR beta chain was identified in a study of T cells in Graves' hyperthyroidism and ophthalmopathy. Notes on the study in general: Ophthalmopathy, as predicted by the model, came a median roughly 6.5 months after the prediction.

Each diagnosis was grounded in clinical symptoms, serum thyroxine and TRAb, thyroid ultrasound, and orbital computed tomography. Many counts were recorded for this clonotype. Its antigen is not identified. TCR beta CDR3 regions were amplified from RNA transcripts. In the first-round RT-PCR of the TCR CDR3, the HTBI primer set was used. TCRdb ran MiXCR on the multiplex PCR reads and lists one entry per CDR3 protein. The table has 330,000 or so distinct CDR3 sequences, less than 20% seen once. This clonotype originated in a man in his fifties with Graves' ophthalmopathy. Sample: blood.

The CDR3 loop reads CAWSVQLRYTEAFF. For the CDR3, the DNA is TGTGCCTGGAGTGTCCAGCTTAGGTACACTGAAGCTTTCTTT. This chain links TRBV30 with TRBJ1-1; no definite D call. V was clipped by 0 bases and J by 3 bases, with 11 bases between them. Germline lookup yields CDR1 GTSNPN and CDR2 SVGIG (reference sequence). The CDR3 extends over 14 amino acids.